This T cell receptor (beta chain) appears in the sequencing data of a study of early T cells in non-severe SARS-CoV-2 infection. This clonotype was found a few times. One entry per CDR3 protein results from TCRdb running MiXCR on the 5' RACE reads. This table has around 35,000 distinct CDR3 sequences, about 5.8% appearing once. The sample consisted of whole blood. The TCR originated in an adult who was a healthcare worker with PCR-confirmed SARS-CoV-2 infection or an uninfected control (not recorded which).

As DNA, the CDR3 is TGTGCCAGCAGCTCCAATGAAAAACTGTTTTTT. It codes for CASSSNEKLFF. The rearrangement links TRBV14 to TRBJ1-4, with unresolved D. V shed 5 bases and J shed 5 bases, with 3 bases lying between them. CDR1 is SGHDN, CDR2 FVKESK, per germline. The CDR3 extends over 11 amino acids.